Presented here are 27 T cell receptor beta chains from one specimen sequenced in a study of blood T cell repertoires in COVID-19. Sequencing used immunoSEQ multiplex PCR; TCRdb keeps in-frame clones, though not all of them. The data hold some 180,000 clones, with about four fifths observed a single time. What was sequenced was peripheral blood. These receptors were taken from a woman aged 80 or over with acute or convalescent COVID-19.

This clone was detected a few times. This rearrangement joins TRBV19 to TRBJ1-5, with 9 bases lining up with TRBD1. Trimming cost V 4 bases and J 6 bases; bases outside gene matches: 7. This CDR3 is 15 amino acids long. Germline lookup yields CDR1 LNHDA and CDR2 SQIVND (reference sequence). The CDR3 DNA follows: TGTGCCAGTAGTACACCGGGACAGGGTACTCAGCCCCAGCATTTT. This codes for CASSTPGQGTQPQHF.

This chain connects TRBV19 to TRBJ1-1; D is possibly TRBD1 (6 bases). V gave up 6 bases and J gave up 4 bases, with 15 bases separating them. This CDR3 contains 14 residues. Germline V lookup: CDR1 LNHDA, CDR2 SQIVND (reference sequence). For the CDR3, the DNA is TGTGCCAGTAGGTCAGGGGTGGCTAGCACTGAAGCTTTCTTT. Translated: CASRSGVASTEAFF.

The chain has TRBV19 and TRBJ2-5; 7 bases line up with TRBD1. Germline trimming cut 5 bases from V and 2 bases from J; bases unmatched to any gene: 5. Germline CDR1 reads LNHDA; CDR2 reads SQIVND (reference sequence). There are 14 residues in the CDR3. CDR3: CASSWQGDQETQYF. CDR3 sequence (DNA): TGTGCCAGTAGTTGGCAGGGGGATCAAGAGACCCAGTACTTC.

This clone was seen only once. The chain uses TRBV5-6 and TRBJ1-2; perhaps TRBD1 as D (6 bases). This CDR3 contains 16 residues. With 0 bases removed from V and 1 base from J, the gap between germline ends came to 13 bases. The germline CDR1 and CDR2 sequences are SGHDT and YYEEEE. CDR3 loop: CASSLEAEQGNYGYTF. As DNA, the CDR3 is TGTGCCAGCAGCTTGGAGGCCGAACAGGGTAACTATGGCTACACCTTC.

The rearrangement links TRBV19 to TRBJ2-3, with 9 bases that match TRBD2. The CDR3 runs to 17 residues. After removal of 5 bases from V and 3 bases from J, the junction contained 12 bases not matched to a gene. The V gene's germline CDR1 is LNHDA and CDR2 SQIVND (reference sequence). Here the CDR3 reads CASSLARLAGKTDTQYF. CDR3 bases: TGTGCCAGTAGTCTAGCCAGGCTAGCGGGGAAAACAGATACGCAGTATTTT.

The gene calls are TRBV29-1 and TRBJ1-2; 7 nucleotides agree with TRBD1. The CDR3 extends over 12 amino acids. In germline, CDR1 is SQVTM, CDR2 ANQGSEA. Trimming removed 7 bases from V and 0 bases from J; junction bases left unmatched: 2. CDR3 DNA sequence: TGCAGCGGAACAGGGGCTAACTATGGCTACACCTTC. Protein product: CSGTGANYGYTF.

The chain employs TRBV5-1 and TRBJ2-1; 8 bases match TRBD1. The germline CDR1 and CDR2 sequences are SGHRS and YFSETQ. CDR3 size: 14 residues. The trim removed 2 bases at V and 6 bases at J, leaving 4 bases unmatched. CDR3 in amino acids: CASSFPTGVNEQFF. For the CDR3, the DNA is TGCGCCAGCAGCTTCCCGACAGGGGTCAATGAGCAGTTCTTC.

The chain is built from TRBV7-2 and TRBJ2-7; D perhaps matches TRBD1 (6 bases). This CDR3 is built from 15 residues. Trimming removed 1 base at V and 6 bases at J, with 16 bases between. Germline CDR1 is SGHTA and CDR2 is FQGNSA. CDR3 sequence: CASSLELAGDSEQYF. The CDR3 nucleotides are TGTGCCAGCAGCTTAGAGTTAGCAGGGGATTCCGAGCAGTACTTC.

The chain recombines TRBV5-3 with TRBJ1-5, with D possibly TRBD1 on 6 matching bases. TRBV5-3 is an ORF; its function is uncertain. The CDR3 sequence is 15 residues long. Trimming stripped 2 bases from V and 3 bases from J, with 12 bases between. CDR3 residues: CARSFLQGNNQPQHF. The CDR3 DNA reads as TGTGCCAGAAGCTTTCTACAGGGTAACAATCAGCCCCAGCATTTT.

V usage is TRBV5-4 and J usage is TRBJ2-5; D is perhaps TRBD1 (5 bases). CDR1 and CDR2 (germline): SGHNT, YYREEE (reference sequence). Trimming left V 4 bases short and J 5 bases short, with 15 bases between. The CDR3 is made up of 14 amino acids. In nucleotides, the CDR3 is TGTGCCAGCAGCGTCCGTCAGGGCGATGAGACCCAGTACTTC. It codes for CASSVRQGDETQYF.

The CDR3 loop is CASSSDRGRYSPLHF. CDR3 coding DNA: TGTGCCAGCAGCTCAGACAGGGGAAGGTATTCACCCCTCCACTTT. The chain recombines TRBV7-8 with TRBJ1-6; TRBD1 matches at 8 bases. The V and J ends lost 4 bases and 8 bases, in that order; junction bases with no gene match: 7. This CDR3 contains 15 residues. CDR1 and CDR2 (germline): SGHVS, FQNEAQ. Full variable domain (outside the CDR3, taken from reference TRBV7-8 and TRBJ1-6): GAGVSQSPRYKVAKRGQDVALRCDPISGHVSLFWYQQALGQGPEFLTYFQNEAQLDKSGLPSDRFFAERPEGSVSTLKIQRTQQEDSAVYLCASSSDRGRYSPLHFGNGTRLTVT.

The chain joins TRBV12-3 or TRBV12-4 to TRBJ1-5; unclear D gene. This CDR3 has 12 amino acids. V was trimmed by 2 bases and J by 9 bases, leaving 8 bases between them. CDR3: CASSLPVRPQHF. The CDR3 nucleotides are TGTGCCAGCAGTTTACCCGTTCGGCCCCAGCATTTT.

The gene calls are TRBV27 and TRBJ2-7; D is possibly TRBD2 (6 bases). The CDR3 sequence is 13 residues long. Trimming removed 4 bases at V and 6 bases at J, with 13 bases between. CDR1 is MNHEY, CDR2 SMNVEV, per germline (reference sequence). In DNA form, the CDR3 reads TGTGCCAGCAGTTCACACCGGGGAGGCGAGCAGTACTTC. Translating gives CASSSHRGGEQYF.

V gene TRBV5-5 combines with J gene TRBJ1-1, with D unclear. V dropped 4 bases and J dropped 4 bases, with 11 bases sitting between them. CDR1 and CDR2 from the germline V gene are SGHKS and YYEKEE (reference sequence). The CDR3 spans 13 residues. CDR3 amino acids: CASSLPTGTEAFF. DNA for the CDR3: TGTGCCAGCAGCCTCCCAACTGGCACTGAAGCTTTCTTT.

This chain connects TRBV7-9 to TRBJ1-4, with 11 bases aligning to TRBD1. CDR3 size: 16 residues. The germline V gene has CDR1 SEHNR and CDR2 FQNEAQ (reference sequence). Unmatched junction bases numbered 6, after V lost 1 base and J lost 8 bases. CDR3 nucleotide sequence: TGTGCCAGCAGCTTAGTCTCGGACAGGGGGCGAGAAAAACTGTTTTTT. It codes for CASSLVSDRGREKLFF.

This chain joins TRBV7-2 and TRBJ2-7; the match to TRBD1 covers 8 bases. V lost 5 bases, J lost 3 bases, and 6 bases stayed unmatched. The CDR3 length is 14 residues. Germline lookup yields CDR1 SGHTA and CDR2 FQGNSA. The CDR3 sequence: CASSLQGESYEQYF. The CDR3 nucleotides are TGTGCCAGCAGCCTACAGGGGGAAAGCTACGAGCAGTACTTC.

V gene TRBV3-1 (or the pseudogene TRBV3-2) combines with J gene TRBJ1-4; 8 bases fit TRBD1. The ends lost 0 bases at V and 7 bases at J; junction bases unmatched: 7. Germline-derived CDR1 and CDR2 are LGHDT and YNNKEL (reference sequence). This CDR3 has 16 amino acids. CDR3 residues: CASSQDSAGGFEKLFF. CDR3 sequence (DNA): TGTGCCAGCAGCCAAGATTCGGCAGGGGGCTTTGAAAAACTGTTTTTT.

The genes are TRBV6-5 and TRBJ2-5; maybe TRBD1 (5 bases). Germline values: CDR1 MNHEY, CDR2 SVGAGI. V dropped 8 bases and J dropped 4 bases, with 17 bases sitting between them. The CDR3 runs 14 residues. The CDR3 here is CASRVVRGGETQYF. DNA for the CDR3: TGTGCCAGCCGGGTTGTTAGGGGTGGAGAGACCCAGTACTTC.

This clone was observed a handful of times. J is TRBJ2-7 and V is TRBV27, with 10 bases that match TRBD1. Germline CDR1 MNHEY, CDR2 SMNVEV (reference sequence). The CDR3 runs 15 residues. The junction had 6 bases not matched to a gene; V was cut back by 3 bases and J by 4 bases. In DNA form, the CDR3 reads TGTGCCAGCAGTTTTAAGGGACAGGGGAATTACGAGCAGTACTTC. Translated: CASSFKGQGNYEQYF.

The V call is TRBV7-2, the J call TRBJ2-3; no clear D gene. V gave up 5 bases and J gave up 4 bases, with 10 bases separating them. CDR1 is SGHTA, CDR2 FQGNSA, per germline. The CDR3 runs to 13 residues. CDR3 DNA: TGTGCCAGCAGCCGGTCGACTGCAGATACGCAGTATTTT. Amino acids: CASSRSTADTQYF. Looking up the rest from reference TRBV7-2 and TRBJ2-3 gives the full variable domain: GAGVSQSPSNKVTEKGKDVELRCDPISGHTALYWYRQSLGQGLEFLIYFQGNSAPDKSGLPSDRFSAERTGGSVSTLTIQRTQQEDSAVYLCASSRSTADTQYFGPGTRLTVL.

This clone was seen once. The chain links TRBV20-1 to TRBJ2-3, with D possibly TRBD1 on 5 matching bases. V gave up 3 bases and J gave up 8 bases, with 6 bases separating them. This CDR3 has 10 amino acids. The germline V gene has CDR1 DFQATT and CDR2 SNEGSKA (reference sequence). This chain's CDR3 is CSASQGTQYF. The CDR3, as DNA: TGCAGTGCTAGCCAGGGTACGCAGTATTTT.

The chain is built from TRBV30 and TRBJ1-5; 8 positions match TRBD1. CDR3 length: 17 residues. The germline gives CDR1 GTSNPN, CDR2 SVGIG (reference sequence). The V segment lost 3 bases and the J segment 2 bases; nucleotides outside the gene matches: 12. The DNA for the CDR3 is TGTGCCTGGAGCCCTACCCGGACAGGGTTTGGCAATCAGCCCCAGCATTTT. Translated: CAWSPTRTGFGNQPQHF.

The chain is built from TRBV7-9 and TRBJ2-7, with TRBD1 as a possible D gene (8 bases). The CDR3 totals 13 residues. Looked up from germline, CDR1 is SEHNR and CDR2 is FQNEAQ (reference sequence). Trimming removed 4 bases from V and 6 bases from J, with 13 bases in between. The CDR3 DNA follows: TGTGCCAGCAGCTCAAACAGGGGGGGCGAGCAGTACTTC. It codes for CASSSNRGGEQYF.

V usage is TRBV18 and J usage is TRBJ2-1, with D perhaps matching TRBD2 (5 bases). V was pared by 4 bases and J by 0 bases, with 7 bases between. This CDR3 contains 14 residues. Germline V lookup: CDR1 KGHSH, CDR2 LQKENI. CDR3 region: CASSHGSSYNEQFF. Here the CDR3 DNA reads TGTGCCAGCTCACATGGGAGCTCCTACAATGAGCAGTTCTTC.

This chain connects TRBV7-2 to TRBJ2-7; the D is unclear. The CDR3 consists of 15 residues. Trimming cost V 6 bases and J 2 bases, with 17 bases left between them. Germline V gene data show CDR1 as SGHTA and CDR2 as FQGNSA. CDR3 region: CASRATGFGPYEQYF. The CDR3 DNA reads TGTGCCAGCAGAGCCACTGGGTTTGGGCCCTACGAGCAGTACTTC. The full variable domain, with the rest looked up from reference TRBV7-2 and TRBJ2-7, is GAGVSQSPSNKVTEKGKDVELRCDPISGHTALYWYRQSLGQGLEFLIYFQGNSAPDKSGLPSDRFSAERTGGSVSTLTIQRTQQEDSAVYLCASRATGFGPYEQYFGPGTRLTVT.

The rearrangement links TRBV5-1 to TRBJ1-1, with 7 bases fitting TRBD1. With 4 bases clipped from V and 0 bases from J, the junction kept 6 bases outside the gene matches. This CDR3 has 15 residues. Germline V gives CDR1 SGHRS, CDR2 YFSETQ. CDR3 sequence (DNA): TGCGCCAGCAGCGGGACGGGACAGATGAACACTGAAGCTTTCTTT. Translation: CASSGTGQMNTEAFF.

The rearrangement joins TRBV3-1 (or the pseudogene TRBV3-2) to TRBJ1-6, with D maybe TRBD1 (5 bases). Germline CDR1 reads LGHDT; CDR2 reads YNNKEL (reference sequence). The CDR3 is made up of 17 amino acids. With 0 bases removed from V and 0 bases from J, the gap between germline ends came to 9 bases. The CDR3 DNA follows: TGTGCCAGCAGCCAAGAGGGGACTGGCTCCTATAATTCACCCCTCCACTTT. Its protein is CASSQEGTGSYNSPLHF.